What follows describes a single T cell receptor beta chain. As yet, its antigen is unknown. The entry originates in a study of response to subunit inactivated influenza vaccine. Whole-study results and caveats: After each seasonal influenza vaccination, few new T cells are recruited, the authors suggested.

MiXCR was run by TCRdb on the RT-PCR reads, yielding one entry per CDR3 protein. Here the sample spans about 170,000 distinct CDR3 sequences, around 12% being singletons. CDR1 is SGHTA and CDR2 is FQGNSA in the germline V gene. V lost 5 bases to trimming and J lost 2 bases, with 15 bases between them. This CDR3 has 15 amino acids. This sample also belongs to another study, concerning T cells expressing NK-cell markers. That paper adds: In generating TCR beta cDNA, 5'RACE template switching with UMIs was used. Seropositivity for HCMV was found in most of the eight sequenced donors, with one seronegative. Dominant NKG2C+ clonotype frequencies of about 1.0-8% of CD8+ T cells were measured in about 6 donors.

This TCR was sampled from a man between 45 and 60 years old who received an inactivated influenza vaccine. V gene TRBV7-2 combines with J gene TRBJ2-5; TRBD2 is a possible D gene (6 bases). The sample in question was CD8+ T cells sorted from PBMCs, obtained roughly 13 days after vaccination. The CDR3 here is CASSPDGGRQETQYF. The CDR3 DNA reads TGTGCCAGCAGCCCCGACGGAGGGAGGCAAGAGACCCAGTACTTC.